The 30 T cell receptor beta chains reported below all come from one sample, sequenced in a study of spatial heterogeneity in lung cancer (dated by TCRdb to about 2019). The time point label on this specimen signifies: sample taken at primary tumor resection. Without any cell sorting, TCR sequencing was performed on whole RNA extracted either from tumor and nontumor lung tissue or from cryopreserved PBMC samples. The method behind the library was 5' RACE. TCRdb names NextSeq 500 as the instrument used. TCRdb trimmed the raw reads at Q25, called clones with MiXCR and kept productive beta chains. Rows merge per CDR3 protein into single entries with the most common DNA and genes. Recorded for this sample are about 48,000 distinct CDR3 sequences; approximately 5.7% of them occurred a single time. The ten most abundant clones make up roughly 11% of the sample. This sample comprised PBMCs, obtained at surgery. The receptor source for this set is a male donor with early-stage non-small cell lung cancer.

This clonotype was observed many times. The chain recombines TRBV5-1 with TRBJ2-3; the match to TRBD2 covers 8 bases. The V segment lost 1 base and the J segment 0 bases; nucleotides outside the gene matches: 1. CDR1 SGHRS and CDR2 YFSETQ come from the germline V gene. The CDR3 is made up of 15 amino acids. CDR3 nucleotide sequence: TGCGCCAGCAGCTTGTCTAGCGGGAGCACAGATACGCAGTATTTT. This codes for CASSLSSGSTDTQYF.

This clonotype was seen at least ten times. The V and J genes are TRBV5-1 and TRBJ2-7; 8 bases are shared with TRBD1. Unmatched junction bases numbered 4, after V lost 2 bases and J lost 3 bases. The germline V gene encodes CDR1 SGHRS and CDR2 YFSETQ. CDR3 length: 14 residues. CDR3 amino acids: CASSFQGALYEQYF. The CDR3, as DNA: TGCGCCAGCAGCTTTCAGGGGGCCCTCTACGAGCAGTACTTC.

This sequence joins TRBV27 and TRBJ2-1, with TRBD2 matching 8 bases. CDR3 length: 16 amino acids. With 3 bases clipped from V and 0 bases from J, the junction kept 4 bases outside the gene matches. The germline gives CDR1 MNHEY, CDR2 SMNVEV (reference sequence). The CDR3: CASSFYGTSSYNEQFF. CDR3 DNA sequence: TGTGCCAGCAGTTTTTACGGGACTAGCTCCTACAATGAGCAGTTCTTC.

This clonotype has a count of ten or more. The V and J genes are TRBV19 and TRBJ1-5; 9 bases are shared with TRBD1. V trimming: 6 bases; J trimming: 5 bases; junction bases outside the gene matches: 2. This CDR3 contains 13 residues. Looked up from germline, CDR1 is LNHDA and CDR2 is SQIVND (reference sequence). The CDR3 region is CASSRDRDQPQHF. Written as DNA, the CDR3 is TGTGCCAGTAGCAGGGACAGGGATCAGCCCCAGCATTTT.

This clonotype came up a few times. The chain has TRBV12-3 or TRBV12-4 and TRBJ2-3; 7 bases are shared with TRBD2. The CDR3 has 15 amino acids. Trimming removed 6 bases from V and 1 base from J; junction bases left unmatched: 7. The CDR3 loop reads CASSSDREGTDTQYF. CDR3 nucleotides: TGTGCCAGCAGCTCTGATCGGGAGGGCACAGATACGCAGTATTTT.

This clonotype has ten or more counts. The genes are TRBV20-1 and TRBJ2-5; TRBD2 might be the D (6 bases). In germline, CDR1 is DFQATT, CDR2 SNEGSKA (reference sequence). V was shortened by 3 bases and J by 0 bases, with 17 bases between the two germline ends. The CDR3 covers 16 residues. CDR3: CSARDTTGLDQETQYF. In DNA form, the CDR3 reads TGCAGTGCTAGGGACACTACGGGACTGGACCAAGAGACCCAGTACTTC.

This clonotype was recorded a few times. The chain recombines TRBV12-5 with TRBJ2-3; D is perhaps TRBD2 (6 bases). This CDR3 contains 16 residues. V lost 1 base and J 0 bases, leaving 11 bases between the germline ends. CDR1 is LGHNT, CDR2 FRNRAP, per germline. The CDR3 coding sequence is TGTGCTAGTGGTTTGGCCCGGGGGTCTAGCACAGATACGCAGTATTTT. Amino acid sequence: CASGLARGSSTDTQYF.

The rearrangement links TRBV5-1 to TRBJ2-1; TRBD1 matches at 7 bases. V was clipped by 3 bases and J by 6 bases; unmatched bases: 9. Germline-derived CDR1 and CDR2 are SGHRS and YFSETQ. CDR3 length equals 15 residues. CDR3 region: CASSSFYRDSNEQFF. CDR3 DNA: TGCGCCAGCAGCTCGTTCTATAGGGACAGCAATGAGCAGTTCTTC.

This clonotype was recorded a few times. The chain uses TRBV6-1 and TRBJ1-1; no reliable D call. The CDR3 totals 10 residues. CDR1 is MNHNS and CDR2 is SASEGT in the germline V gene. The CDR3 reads CAAGDDEAFF. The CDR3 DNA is TGTGCGGCGGGCGACGATGAAGCTTTCTTT.

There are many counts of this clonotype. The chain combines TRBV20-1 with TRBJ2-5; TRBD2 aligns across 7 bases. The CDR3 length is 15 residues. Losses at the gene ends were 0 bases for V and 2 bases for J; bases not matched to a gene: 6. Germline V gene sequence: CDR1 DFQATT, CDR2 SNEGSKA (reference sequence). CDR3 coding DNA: TGCAGTGCTAGAGACCGAAGACTAGCACAAGAGACCCAGTACTTC. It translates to CSARDRRLAQETQYF.

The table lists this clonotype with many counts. CDR3 protein: CASSLKGQGNQPQHF. CDR3 sequence (DNA): TGTGCCAGCAGTTTAAAGGGACAGGGAAATCAGCCCCAGCATTTT. The chain recombines TRBV12-3 or TRBV12-4 with TRBJ1-5; 9 bases map to TRBD1. The CDR3 is made up of 15 amino acids. The V and J ends lost 2 bases and 4 bases, in that order; junction bases with no gene match: 3.

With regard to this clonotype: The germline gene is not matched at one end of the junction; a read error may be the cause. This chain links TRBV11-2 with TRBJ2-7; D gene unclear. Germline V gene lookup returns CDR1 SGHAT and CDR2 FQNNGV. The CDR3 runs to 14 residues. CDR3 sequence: CGSSPTRGNYEQYF. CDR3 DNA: TGTGGCAGCAGCCCGACGAGAGGAAACTACGAGCAGTACTTC.

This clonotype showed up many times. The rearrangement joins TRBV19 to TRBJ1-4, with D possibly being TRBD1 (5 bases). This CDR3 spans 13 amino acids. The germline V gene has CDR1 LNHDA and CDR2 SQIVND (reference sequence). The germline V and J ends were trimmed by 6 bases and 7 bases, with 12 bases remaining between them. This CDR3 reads CASSTSGGEKLFF. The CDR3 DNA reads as TGTGCCAGTAGCACAAGTGGGGGTGAAAAACTGTTTTTT.

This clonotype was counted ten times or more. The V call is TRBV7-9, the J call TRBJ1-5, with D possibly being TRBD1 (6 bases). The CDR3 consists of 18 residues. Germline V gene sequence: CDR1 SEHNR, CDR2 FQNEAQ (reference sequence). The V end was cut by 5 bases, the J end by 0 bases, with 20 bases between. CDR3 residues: CASSLGRAGTSSNQPQHF. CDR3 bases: TGTGCCAGCAGCCTAGGTCGGGCCGGGACATCTAGCAATCAGCCCCAGCATTTT.

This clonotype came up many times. CDR3 region: CASSLQGQETQYF. In nucleotides, the CDR3 is TGTGCCAGCAGTTTACAGGGCCAAGAGACCCAGTACTTC. V and J are TRBV12-3 or TRBV12-4 and TRBJ2-5, with a possible D match to TRBD1 (5 bases). CDR3 length: 13 amino acids. The V end was cut by 2 bases, the J end by 1 base, with 5 bases between.

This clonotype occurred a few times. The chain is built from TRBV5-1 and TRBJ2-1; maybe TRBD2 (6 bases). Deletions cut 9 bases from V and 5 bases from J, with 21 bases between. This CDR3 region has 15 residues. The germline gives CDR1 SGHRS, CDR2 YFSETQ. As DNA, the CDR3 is TGCGCCATCCCTGGGGGTTTCTGGAGGGACAATGAGCAGTTCTTC. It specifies CAIPGGFWRDNEQFF. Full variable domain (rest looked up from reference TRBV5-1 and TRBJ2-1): KAGVTQTPRYLIKTRGQQVTLSCSPISGHRSVSWYQQTPGQGLQFLFEYFSETQRNKGNFPGRFSGRQFSNSRSEMNVSTLELGDSALYLCAIPGGFWRDNEQFFGPGTRLTVL.

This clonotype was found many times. CDR3 nucleotides: TGTGCCAGCAGTCCACTTCCCGGGACATTCTCCTACGAGCAGTACTTC. This translates into CASSPLPGTFSYEQYF. V is TRBV12-3 or TRBV12-4 and J is TRBJ2-7, with a possible D match to TRBD1 (6 bases). Deletions cut 5 bases from V and 0 bases from J, with 17 bases between. CDR3 size: 16 residues.

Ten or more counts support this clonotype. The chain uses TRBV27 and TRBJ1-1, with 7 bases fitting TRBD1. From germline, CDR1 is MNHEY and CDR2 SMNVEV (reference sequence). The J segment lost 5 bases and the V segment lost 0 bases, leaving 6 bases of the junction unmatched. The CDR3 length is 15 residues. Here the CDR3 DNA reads TGTGCCAGCAGTTTATCTTCGACAGGGTATACTGAAGCTTTCTTT. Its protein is CASSLSSTGYTEAFF.

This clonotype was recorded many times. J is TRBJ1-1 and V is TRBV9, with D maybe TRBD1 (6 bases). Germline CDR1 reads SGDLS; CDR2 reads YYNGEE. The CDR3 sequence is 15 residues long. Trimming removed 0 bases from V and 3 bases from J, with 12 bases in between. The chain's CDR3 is CASSVVGARDTEAFF. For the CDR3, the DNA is TGTGCCAGCAGCGTAGTGGGGGCAAGGGACACTGAAGCTTTCTTT.

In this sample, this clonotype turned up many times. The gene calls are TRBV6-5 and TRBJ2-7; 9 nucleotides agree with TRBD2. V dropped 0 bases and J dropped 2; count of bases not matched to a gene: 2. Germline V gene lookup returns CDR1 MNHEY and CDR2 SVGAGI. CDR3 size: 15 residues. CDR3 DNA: TGTGCCAGCAGTTACTCTAGCGGGAGAACCTACGAGCAGTACTTC. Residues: CASSYSSGRTYEQYF.

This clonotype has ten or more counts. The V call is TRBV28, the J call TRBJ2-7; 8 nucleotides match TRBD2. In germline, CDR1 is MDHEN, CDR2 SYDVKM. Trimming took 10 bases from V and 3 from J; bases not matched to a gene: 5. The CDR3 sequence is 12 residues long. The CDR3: CATASGFYEQYF. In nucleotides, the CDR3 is TGTGCCACGGCTAGCGGGTTCTACGAGCAGTACTTC.

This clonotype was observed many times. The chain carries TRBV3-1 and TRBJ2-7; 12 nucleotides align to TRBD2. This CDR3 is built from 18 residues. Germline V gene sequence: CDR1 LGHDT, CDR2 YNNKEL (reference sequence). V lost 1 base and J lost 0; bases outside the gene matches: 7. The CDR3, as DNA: TGTGCCAGCAGCCAAGCCGGGACTAGCGGGCCCCGCTCCTACGAGCAGTACTTC. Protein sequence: CASSQAGTSGPRSYEQYF.

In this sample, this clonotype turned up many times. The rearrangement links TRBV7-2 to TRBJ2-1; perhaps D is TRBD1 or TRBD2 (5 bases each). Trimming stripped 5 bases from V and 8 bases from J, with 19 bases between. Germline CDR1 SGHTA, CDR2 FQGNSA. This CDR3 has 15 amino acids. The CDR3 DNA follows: TGTGCCAGCAGCGCTGCCGGGACCCAAACAGATGAGCAGTTCTTC. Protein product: CASSAAGTQTDEQFF.

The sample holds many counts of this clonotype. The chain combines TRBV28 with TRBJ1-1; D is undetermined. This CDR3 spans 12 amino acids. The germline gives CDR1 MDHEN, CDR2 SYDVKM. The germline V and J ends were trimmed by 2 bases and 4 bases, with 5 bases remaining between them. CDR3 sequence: CASSLAPTEAFF. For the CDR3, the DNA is TGTGCCAGCAGTTTAGCCCCCACTGAAGCTTTCTTT.

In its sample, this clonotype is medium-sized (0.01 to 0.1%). For the CDR3, the DNA is TGTGCCAGCAGCTTAGGGCTAGCGGGAGCTCCCACAGATACGCAGTATTTT. Its protein is CASSLGLAGAPTDTQYF. The chain carries TRBV7-7 and TRBJ2-3, with 10 bases aligning to TRBD2. This CDR3 has 17 amino acids. Unmatched junction bases numbered 6, after V lost 1 base and J lost 2 bases. Germline V gene sequence: CDR1 SSHAT, CDR2 FNYEAQ (reference sequence). The full variable domain, in which reference TRBV7-7 and TRBJ2-3 provide the parts outside the CDR3, is GAGVSQSPRYKVTKRGQDVTLRCDPISSHATLYWYQQALGQGPEFLTYFNYEAQPDKSGLPSDRFSAERPEGSISTLTIQRTEQRDSAMYRCASSLGLAGAPTDTQYFGPGTRLTVL.

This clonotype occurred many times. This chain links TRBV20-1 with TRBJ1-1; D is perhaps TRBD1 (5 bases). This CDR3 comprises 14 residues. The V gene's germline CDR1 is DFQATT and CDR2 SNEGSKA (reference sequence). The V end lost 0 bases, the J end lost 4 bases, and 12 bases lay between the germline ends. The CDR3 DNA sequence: TGCAGTGCTAGAGATTGGGGGGAGGGCACTGAAGCTTTCTTT. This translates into CSARDWGEGTEAFF.

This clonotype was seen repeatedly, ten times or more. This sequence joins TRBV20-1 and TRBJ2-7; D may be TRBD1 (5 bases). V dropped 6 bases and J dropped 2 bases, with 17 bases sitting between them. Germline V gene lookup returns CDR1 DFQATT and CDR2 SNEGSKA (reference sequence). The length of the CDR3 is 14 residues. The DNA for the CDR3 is TGCAGTGCCCGCAACTTTCAGGGTCCCTACGAGCAGTACTTC. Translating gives CSARNFQGPYEQYF.

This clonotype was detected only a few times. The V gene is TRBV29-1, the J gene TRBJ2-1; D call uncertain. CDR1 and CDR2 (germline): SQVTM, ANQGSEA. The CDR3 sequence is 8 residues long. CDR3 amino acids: CSDNEQFF. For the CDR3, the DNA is TGCAGTGACAATGAGCAGTTCTTC.

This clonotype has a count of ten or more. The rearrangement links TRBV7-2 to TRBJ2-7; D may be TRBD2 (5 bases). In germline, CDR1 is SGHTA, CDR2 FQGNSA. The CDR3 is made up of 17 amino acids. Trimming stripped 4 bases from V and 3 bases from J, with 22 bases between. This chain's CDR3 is CASSSPLAGRRFYEQYF. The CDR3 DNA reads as TGTGCCAGCAGCTCCCCTCTCGCGGGCAGAAGATTCTACGAGCAGTACTTC.

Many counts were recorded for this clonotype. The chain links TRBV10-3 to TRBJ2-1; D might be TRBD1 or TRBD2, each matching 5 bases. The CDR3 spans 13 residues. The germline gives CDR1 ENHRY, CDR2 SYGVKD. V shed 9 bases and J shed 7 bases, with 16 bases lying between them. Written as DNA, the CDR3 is TGTGCCATAAGTCCGGGGCTCCAAAATGAGCAGTTCTTC. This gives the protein CAISPGLQNEQFF.